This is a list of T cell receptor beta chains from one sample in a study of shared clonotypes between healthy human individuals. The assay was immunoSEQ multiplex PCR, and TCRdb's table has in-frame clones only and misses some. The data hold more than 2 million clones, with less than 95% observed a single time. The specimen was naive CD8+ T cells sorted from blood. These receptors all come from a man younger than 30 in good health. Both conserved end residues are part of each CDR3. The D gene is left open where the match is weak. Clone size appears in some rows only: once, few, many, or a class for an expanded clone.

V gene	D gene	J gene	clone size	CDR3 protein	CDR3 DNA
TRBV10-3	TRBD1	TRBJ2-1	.	CAISSPGQGPLNNEQFF	TGTGCCATCAGTTCCCCGGGACAGGGGCCGCTAAACAATGAGCAGTTCTTC
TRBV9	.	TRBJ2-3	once	CASSVVHGDTQYF	TGTGCCAGCAGCGTAGTTCATGGAGATACGCAGTATTTT
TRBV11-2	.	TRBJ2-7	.	CASSSGGTHLRQYF	TGTGCCAGCAGCTCCGGCGGGACTCACCTAAGGCAGTACTTC
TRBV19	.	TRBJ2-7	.	CASSSSQTAYEQYF	TGTGCCAGTAGTAGTTCACAGACGGCCTACGAGCAGTACTTC
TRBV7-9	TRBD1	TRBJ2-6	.	CASSFPGQFSGANVLTF	TGTGCCAGCAGCTTTCCGGGACAGTTCTCTGGGGCCAACGTCCTGACTTTC
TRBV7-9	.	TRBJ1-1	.	CASSSRTGTEAFF	TGTGCCAGCAGCTCCCGGACCGGCACTGAAGCTTTCTTT
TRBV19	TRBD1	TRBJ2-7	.	CASSSTWTGPYEQYF	TGTGCCAGTAGTTCGACGTGGACAGGGCCCTACGAGCAGTACTTC
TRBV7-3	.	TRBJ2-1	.	CASSPDRSSYNEQFF	TGTGCCAGCAGCCCTGATAGGAGCTCCTACAATGAGCAGTTCTTC
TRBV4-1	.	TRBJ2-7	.	CASSQVGSLGSSYEQYF	TGCGCCAGCAGCCAAGTGGGGTCCCTGGGGTCCTCCTACGAGCAGTACTTC
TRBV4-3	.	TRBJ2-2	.	CASSQEPYRVAGELFF	TGCGCCAGCAGCCAAGAGCCTTACAGGGTAGCCGGGGAGCTGTTTTTT
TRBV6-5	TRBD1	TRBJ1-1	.	CASSYGQGEAFF	TGTGCCAGCAGTTATGGACAGGGGGAAGCTTTCTTT
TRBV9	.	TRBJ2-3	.	CASSALEPDTQYF	TGTGCCAGCAGCGCACTAGAACCAGATACGCAGTATTTT
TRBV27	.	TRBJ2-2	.	CASSFLAPPGELFF	TGTGCCAGCAGTTTCCTGGCCCCACCCGGGGAGCTGTTTTTT
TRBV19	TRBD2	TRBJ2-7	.	CASSMGLAGGGYEQYF	TGTGCCAGTAGTATGGGACTAGCGGGAGGCGGGTACGAGCAGTACTTC
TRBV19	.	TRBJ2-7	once	CASSIGGHSYEQYF	TGTGCCAGTAGTATAGGAGGGCACTCCTACGAGCAGTACTTC
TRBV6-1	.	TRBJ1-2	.	CASSEGVILANYGYTF	TGTGCCAGCAGTGAAGGAGTCATTTTAGCTAACTATGGCTACACCTTC
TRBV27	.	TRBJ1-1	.	CASSLTVQGNEAFF	TGTGCCAGCAGTTTAACGGTACAGGGAAATGAAGCTTTCTTT
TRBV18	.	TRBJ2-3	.	CASSPQFRDGTDTQYF	TGTGCCAGCTCACCACAATTCCGGGACGGCACAGATACGCAGTATTTT
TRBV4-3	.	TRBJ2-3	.	CASSQGREGRADTQYF	TGCGCCAGCAGCCAAGGGCGGGAAGGAAGGGCAGATACGCAGTATTTT
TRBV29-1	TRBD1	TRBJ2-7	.	CSVEYGQGAGEQYF	TGCAGCGTTGAATATGGACAGGGGGCGGGCGAGCAGTACTTC
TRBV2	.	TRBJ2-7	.	CASSVFLSYEQYF	TGTGCCAGCAGTGTTTTTCTATCCTACGAGCAGTACTTC
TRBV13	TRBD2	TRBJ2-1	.	CASSFGRGTEQFF	TGTGCCAGCAGCTTTGGGCGGGGGACTGAGCAGTTCTTC
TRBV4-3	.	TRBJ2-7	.	CASSRLYAESYEQYF	TGCGCCAGCAGCCGGTTGTATGCGGAATCCTACGAGCAGTACTTC
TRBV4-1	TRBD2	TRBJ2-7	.	CASSRDRLAGDEQYF	TGCGCCAGCAGCCGTGATAGACTAGCGGGGGACGAGCAGTACTTC
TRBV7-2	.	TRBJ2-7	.	CASSLGKGPSYEQYF	TGTGCCAGCAGCTTGGGCAAGGGCCCATCCTACGAGCAGTACTTC
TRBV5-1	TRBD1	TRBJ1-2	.	CASSLVLQGSRHGYTF	TGCGCCAGCAGCTTGGTCTTACAGGGGAGTCGGCATGGCTACACCTTC
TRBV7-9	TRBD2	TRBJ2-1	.	CASSLALRGDPYNEQFF	TGTGCCAGCAGCTTAGCGCTCCGGGGGGACCCCTACAATGAGCAGTTCTTC
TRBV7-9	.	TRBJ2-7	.	CASSSFAANEQYF	TGTGCCAGCAGCTCTTTCGCGGCCAACGAGCAGTACTTC
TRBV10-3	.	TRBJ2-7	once	CAISDVEVSYEQYF	TGTGCCATCAGTGATGTCGAGGTCTCCTACGAGCAGTACTTC
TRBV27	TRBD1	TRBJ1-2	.	CASSFGQGIGGYTF	TGTGCCAGCAGTTTCGGACAGGGGATCGGCGGCTACACCTTC
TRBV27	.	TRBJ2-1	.	CASTGVNEQFF	TGTGCCAGCACGGGAGTCAATGAGCAGTTCTTC
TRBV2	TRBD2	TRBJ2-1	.	CASREAPSYNEQFF	TGTGCCAGCCGGGAGGCCCCGTCCTACAATGAGCAGTTCTTC
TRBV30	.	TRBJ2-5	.	CAGTLRTVQETQYF	TGTGCCGGAACACTAAGGACAGTGCAAGAGACCCAGTACTTC
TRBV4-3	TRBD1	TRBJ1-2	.	CASSQVTGGQGYTF	TGCGCCAGCAGCCAAGTGACAGGGGGCCAGGGCTACACCTTC
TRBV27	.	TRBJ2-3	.	CASSPGLITDTQYF	TGTGCCAGCAGTCCAGGACTGATCACAGATACGCAGTATTTT
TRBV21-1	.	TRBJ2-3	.	CASSKVGGQKRTDTQYF	TGTGCCAGCAGCAAAGTTGGGGGACAGAAACGCACAGATACGCAGTATTTT
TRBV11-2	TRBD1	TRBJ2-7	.	CASSLLVGQGADEQYF	TGTGCCAGCAGCTTATTGGTTGGGCAGGGGGCCGACGAGCAGTACTTC
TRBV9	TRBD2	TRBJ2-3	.	CASSAQDMAGEADTQYF	TGTGCCAGCAGCGCCCAAGACATGGCGGGAGAGGCAGATACGCAGTATTTT
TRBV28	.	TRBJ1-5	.	CASSLPGDNSNQPQHF	TGTGCCAGCAGCCTTCCGGGGGATAATAGCAATCAGCCCCAGCATTTT
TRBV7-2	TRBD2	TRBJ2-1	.	CASSLEAGLVGTYNEQFF	TGTGCCAGCAGCTTGGAAGCGGGGCTCGTAGGAACCTACAATGAGCAGTTCTTC
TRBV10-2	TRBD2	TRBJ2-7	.	CASSLSGESYEQYF	TGCGCCAGCAGTCTTAGCGGGGAATCCTACGAGCAGTACTTC
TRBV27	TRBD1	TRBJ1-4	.	CASSRGTGNEKLFF	TGTGCCAGCAGTCGCGGGACAGGGAATGAAAAACTGTTTTTT